This T cell receptor beta chain was retrieved from a study of blood T cells in healthy people across ages. This clonotype has only a few counts. Antigen specificity is unknown. Each donor had approximately 10 milliliters of peripheral blood drawn. Alongside a J-beta primer mix, a sample-barcoded 5' primer served in a second PCR lasting about 7 to 12 cycles. TCRdb fed the 5' RACE reads into MiXCR, producing one record per CDR3 protein. The data contain hundreds of thousands of distinct CDR3 sequences, under 55% of them seen just once; the ten biggest clones take up approximately 19%. General study findings and limits: Diversity of TCR beta correlated strongly with naive T cell percentage.

This CDR3 spans 14 amino acids. Germline CDR1 SGHTA, CDR2 FQGNSA. Between the trimmed V and J ends, which lost 5 bases and 0 bases, there was a span of 10 bases. This chain uses TRBV7-2 with TRBJ2-5; D is perhaps TRBD2 (5 bases). The sample was blood. The receptor was isolated from a man aged 55 to 70 in good health. This CDR3 is CASSRAGHQETQYF. As DNA, the CDR3 is TGTGCCAGCAGCCGGGCGGGCCACCAAGAGACCCAGTACTTC.